Each of the 14 T cell receptor beta chains below was sequenced from the same sample in a study of T cell responses to AZD1222 COVID-19 vaccine. Libraries were prepared by immunoSEQ multiplex PCR; TCRdb keeps only in-frame clonotypes and omits some of them. In the table there are approximately 60,000 clones, 75% to 90% of which are singletons. Material: peripheral blood, obtained 28 days after the second AZD1222 dose. Every receptor here comes from an adult who received the AZD1222 COVID-19 vaccine.

In its sample, this clone was seen once. The V gene is TRBV28, the J gene TRBJ1-2; no clear D. V was cut by 2 bases and J by 6 bases, with 10 bases left in between. CDR1 is MDHEN, CDR2 SYDVKM, per germline. This CDR3 comprises 13 residues. The CDR3 coding sequence is TGTGCCAGCAGTTTAGCAGCTACTCATGGCTACACCTTC. Protein product: CASSLAATHGYTF.

The chain uses TRBV30 and TRBJ1-1; D ambiguous. Trimming took 2 bases from V and 4 from J, leaving 11 bases between them. The CDR3 is made up of 13 amino acids. Germline V gene data show CDR1 as GTSNPN and CDR2 as SVGIG (reference sequence). As DNA, the CDR3 is TGTGCCTGGAGTCGGGGTCTCGGCACTGAAGCTTTCTTT. Protein product: CAWSRGLGTEAFF.

CDR3 sequence reads: CASSLGSTEAFF. The CDR3 DNA follows: TGTGCCAGCAGTTTGGGGAGTACTGAAGCTTTCTTT. V is TRBV28 and J is TRBJ1-1; no firm D call. The CDR3 covers 12 residues. In germline, CDR1 is MDHEN, CDR2 SYDVKM. Trimming cost V 3 bases and J 5 bases, with 7 bases left between them.

V usage is TRBV28 and J usage is TRBJ1-6; TRBD1 might be the D (6 bases). CDR1 is MDHEN, CDR2 SYDVKM, per germline. Trimming pared 5 bases from V and 8 bases from J, leaving 7 bases between. This CDR3 is 12 amino acids long. The CDR3: CASSRQDSPLHF. CDR3 coding DNA: TGTGCCAGCAGTCGACAGGATTCACCCCTCCACTTT.

The chain carries TRBV20-1 and TRBJ1-1; D remains ambiguous. Germline CDR1 and CDR2: DFQATT and SNEGSKA (reference sequence). Trimming took 5 bases from V and 5 from J, leaving 9 bases between them. This CDR3 has 11 residues. The CDR3 sequence is CSAGRETEAFF. The CDR3, as DNA: TGCAGTGCTGGCCGAGAGACTGAAGCTTTCTTT.

The V and J genes are TRBV11-1 and TRBJ2-7; the match to TRBD1 covers 7 bases. The CDR3 extends over 14 amino acids. Germline assignment: CDR1 SGHAT and CDR2 FQDESV (reference sequence). J was trimmed by 2 bases and V by 0 bases; bases with no gene match: 1. CDR3 amino acids: CASSLAGQTYEQYF. CDR3 DNA: TGTGCCAGCAGCTTAGCGGGACAGACCTACGAGCAGTACTTC.

This clone was found a few times. This chain connects TRBV6-5 to TRBJ1-5, with 7 bases fitting TRBD1. Germline V CDR1 and CDR2: MNHEY, SVGAGI. The CDR3 is 15 residues long. With 5 bases clipped from V and 0 bases from J, the junction kept 4 bases outside the gene matches. The CDR3 spells CASSRDSYSNQPQHF. The CDR3, as DNA: TGTGCCAGCAGTCGGGACAGTTATAGCAATCAGCCCCAGCATTTT.

The chain employs TRBV28 and TRBJ2-1; 8 nucleotides line up with TRBD2. In germline, CDR1 is MDHEN, CDR2 SYDVKM. Losses at the gene ends were 6 bases for V and 9 bases for J; bases not matched to a gene: 13. The CDR3 runs to 15 residues. The CDR3 bases are TGTGCCAGCAGCAGCCCCGGGACTAGAATTAGTGAGCAGTTCTTC. It codes for CASSSPGTRISEQFF.

The chain joins TRBV5-4 to TRBJ2-2; TRBD2 agrees at 10 bases. This CDR3 contains 16 residues. The junction had 4 bases not matched to a gene; V was cut back by 5 bases and J by 0 bases. Germline V gene data show CDR1 as SGHNT and CDR2 as YYREEE (reference sequence). The CDR3 protein is CASSLTSGANTGELFF. The CDR3 nucleotides read TGTGCCAGCAGTTTAACTAGCGGGGCGAACACCGGGGAGCTGTTTTTT.

The chain uses TRBV19 and TRBJ1-1, with 8 nucleotides matching TRBD1. Germline trimming cut 5 bases from V and 5 bases from J; bases unmatched to any gene: 10. The CDR3 has 15 residues. CDR1 is LNHDA, CDR2 SQIVND, per germline (reference sequence). This CDR3 reads CASSADRGKSTEAFF. Here the CDR3 DNA reads TGTGCCAGTAGTGCAGACAGGGGAAAGTCGACTGAAGCTTTCTTT.

This sequence joins TRBV21-1 and TRBJ2-1; the table's D gene call, TRBD1, was not cross checked with the DNA. TRBV21-1 is an annotated pseudogene. The CDR3 extends over 14 amino acids. The chain's CDR3 is CASSKVTRRDEQFF. The CDR3 DNA reads as TGTGCCAGCAGCAAAGTGACACGGCGCGATGAGCAGTTCTTC.

The chain joins TRBV21-1 to TRBJ2-3. TRBV21-1 is a pseudogene locus. This CDR3 contains 12 residues. Written as DNA, the CDR3 is TGTGCCAGCACCCACCGCACAGATACGCAGTATTTT. Its translation: CASTHRTDTQYF.

The chain joins TRBV6-5 to TRBJ2-7; D is unclear. V lost 8 bases and J lost 4, with 6 bases in between. CDR1 MNHEY and CDR2 SVGAGI come from the germline V gene. This CDR3 is built from 10 residues. CDR3 in DNA: TGTGCCAGCTTCAAGTACGAGCAGTACTTC. Amino acids: CASFKYEQYF.

The J gene is TRBJ2-1, the V gene TRBV7-9; 7 nucleotides align to TRBD1. V lost 5 bases and J lost 3; bases outside the gene matches: 4. This CDR3 spans 14 amino acids. Germline-derived CDR1 and CDR2 are SEHNR and FQNEAQ (reference sequence). The DNA for the CDR3 is TGTGCCAGCAGCACTGGGACAGTCTACAATGAGCAGTTCTTC. Amino acids: CASSTGTVYNEQFF.